Each of the 20 T cell receptor beta chains below was sequenced from the same sample in a study of Graves' ophthalmopathy and Graves' hyperthyroidism. RNA transcripts were the template, and TCR beta CDR3 regions were amplified from them. The workflow started with a first-round RT-PCR run with HTBI primers and then moved on to a second-round multiplex PCR. TCRdb fed the multiplex PCR reads into MiXCR, producing one record per CDR3 protein. The sample includes about 1.2 million distinct CDR3 sequences, less than 45% seen only once; the top ten take more than 9.5%. The sequencing sample was made of peripheral blood or thyroid tissue (not recorded which). The receptor source for this set is an adult man with Graves' hyperthyroidism.

The CDR3 nucleotides read TGTGCCACCAGCAGCCCGGACAGGGGGCTCGGCTACACCTTC. As protein: CATSSPDRGLGYTF. The chain is built from TRBV15 and TRBJ1-2; TRBD1 matches 11 bases. The germline V gene has CDR1 LNHNV and CDR2 YYDKDF (reference sequence). The CDR3 runs 14 residues. J lost 8 bases, V lost 3 bases, and 5 bases had no gene match.

This clonotype was counted a single time. The rearrangement links TRBV7-6 to TRBJ1-3, with D possibly matching TRBD1 (6 bases). V was trimmed by 5 bases and J by 0 bases, leaving 17 bases between them. This CDR3 has 17 residues. Looked up from germline, CDR1 is SGHVS and CDR2 is FNYEAQ. This CDR3 reads CASSPYAGGSSGNTIYF. CDR3 DNA sequence: TGTGCCAGCAGCCCCTACGCGGGGGGCAGCTCTGGAAACACCATATATTTT.

Only a few counts were recorded for this clonotype. The CDR3 protein is CASSSLGRRDSPLHF. The CDR3 nucleotides read TGCGCCAGCAGCAGCCTGGGGAGGCGGGATTCACCCCTCCACTTT. The chain couples TRBV5-1 to TRBJ1-6; D gene uncertain. The CDR3 consists of 15 residues. V was pared by 4 bases and J by 8 bases, with 16 bases between. Germline V gives CDR1 SGHRS, CDR2 YFSETQ.

This clonotype was counted at least ten times. The J gene is TRBJ1-1, the V gene TRBV5-4, with TRBD1 matching 7 bases. CDR3 size: 15 residues. V gave up 4 bases and J gave up 4 bases; unmatched junction bases: 10. Germline CDR1 SGHNT, CDR2 YYREEE (reference sequence). CDR3 loop: CASSPKQGTPTEAFF. CDR3 coding DNA: TGTGCCAGCAGCCCGAAACAGGGGACTCCCACTGAAGCTTTCTTT.

This clonotype was recorded at least ten times. The genes are TRBV19 and TRBJ1-6; unclear D gene. Trimming shortened V by 3 bases and J by 6 bases, and 12 bases separated the two germline ends. Germline V gene lookup returns CDR1 LNHDA and CDR2 SQIVND (reference sequence). The CDR3 totals 15 residues. Here the CDR3 DNA reads TGTGCCAGTAGTATCACGGACTCACTTAATTCACCCCTCCACTTT. Amino acid sequence: CASSITDSLNSPLHF.

The rearrangement links TRBV7-3 to TRBJ2-7; a possible D gene is TRBD1 (7 bases). The germline V gene encodes CDR1 SGHTA and CDR2 FQGTGA. V was shortened by 1 base and J by 2 bases, with 12 bases between the two germline ends. The CDR3 is made up of 15 amino acids. The CDR3 DNA reads as TGTGCCAGCAGCTTAATGGAGGGGGCGCCCTACGAGCAGTACTTC. As protein: CASSLMEGAPYEQYF. Drawing the rest from reference TRBV7-3 and TRBJ2-7, the complete variable domain is GAGVSQTPSNKVTEKGKYVELRCDPISGHTALYWYRQSLGQGPEFLIYFQGTGAADDSGLPNDRFFAVRPEGSVSTLKIQRTERGDSAVYLCASSLMEGAPYEQYFGPGTRLTVT.

Ten or more counts support this clonotype. This rearrangement joins TRBV7-3 to TRBJ2-5; TRBD2 aligns across 11 bases. CDR1 SGHTA and CDR2 FQGTGA come from the germline V gene. The CDR3 runs to 17 residues. V was pared by 0 bases and J by 5 bases, with 8 bases of the junction left unmatched. In DNA, the CDR3 is TGTGCCAGCAGCTTAACGGGGGGTAGCGGGAGGGCCGAGACCCAGTACTTC. Residues: CASSLTGGSGRAETQYF.

The rearrangement links TRBV5-1 to TRBJ2-2, with D unresolved. The germline V and J ends were trimmed by 3 bases and 7 bases, with 10 bases remaining between them. CDR3 length: 13 amino acids. Per the germline V gene, CDR1 is SGHRS and CDR2 is YFSETQ. The CDR3 DNA reads TGCGCCAGCAGCTATAAGTGGAACGGGGAGCTGTTTTTT. Protein: CASSYKWNGELFF.

This clonotype was seen a few times. CDR3 residues: CASSQDRLATGELFF. CDR3 in DNA: TGCGCCAGCAGCCAAGACCGGCTCGCCACCGGGGAGCTGTTTTTT. V usage is TRBV4-1 and J usage is TRBJ2-2; D is undetermined. CDR1 and CDR2 (germline): MGHRA, YSYEKL. Deletions cut 0 bases from V and 4 bases from J, with 9 bases between. The CDR3 extends over 15 amino acids.

J is TRBJ2-7 and V is TRBV27; D is perhaps TRBD1 (6 bases). V was shortened by 3 bases and J by 3 bases, with 9 bases between the two germline ends. CDR1 is MNHEY and CDR2 is SMNVEV in the germline V gene (reference sequence). The CDR3 is 13 residues long. This CDR3 is CASSFLQGYEQYF. The CDR3 nucleotides are TGTGCCAGCAGTTTCCTACAGGGCTACGAGCAGTACTTC.

The V call is TRBV10-2, the J call TRBJ2-7; 12 positions match TRBD1. CDR1 and CDR2 (germline): WSHSY, SAAADI. The CDR3 sequence is 14 residues long. V lost 4 bases to trimming and J lost 6 bases; unmatched junction nucleotides: 4. The CDR3 loop reads CASSVTGQGAEQYF. The CDR3 DNA reads as TGCGCCAGCAGTGTAACGGGACAGGGGGCCGAGCAGTACTTC.

The sample holds many counts of this clonotype. V gene TRBV10-2 combines with J gene TRBJ1-5, with D possibly being TRBD1 (6 bases). The length of the CDR3 is 15 residues. Deletions cut 2 bases from V and 6 bases from J, with 14 bases between. Germline loops: CDR1 WSHSY, CDR2 SAAADI. The CDR3 DNA is TGCGCCAGCAGTGAGATGGCGGCAGGGGTTCAGCCCCAGCATTTT. It codes for CASSEMAAGVQPQHF.

Turning to this clonotype: This may stem from a read error, because a much larger clone lies one nucleotide away. The conserved final phenylalanine or tryptophan is absent from the CDR3, which likely points to a read error. This rearrangement joins TRBV2 to TRBJ2-7, with 10 bases aligning to TRBD1. V shed 6 bases, J shed 3 bases, and the junction held 8 bases outside the gene matches. The CDR3 consists of 15 residues. The germline V gene has CDR1 SNHLY and CDR2 FYNNEI. The CDR3 is CASSQARTGGYEQYL. Written as DNA, the CDR3 is TGTGCCAGCAGCCAAGCCCGGACAGGGGGCTACGAGCAGTACCTC.

There are many counts of this clonotype. CDR3 sequence reads: CASRKRSSYEQYF. The CDR3 DNA sequence: TGTGCCAGTCGTAAACGTAGCTCCTACGAGCAGTACTTC. The chain carries TRBV19 and TRBJ2-7; the D is unclear. The CDR3 length is 13 residues. Looked up from germline, CDR1 is LNHDA and CDR2 is SQIVND (reference sequence). V lost 8 bases and J lost 0, with 11 bases in between.

This clonotype was detected only a few times. The rearrangement links TRBV12-3 or TRBV12-4 to TRBJ1-5; maybe TRBD1 (5 bases). V was shortened by 6 bases and J by 1 base, with 13 bases between the two germline ends. The CDR3 sequence is 15 residues long. The CDR3 protein is CASRSAGGSNQPQHF. The CDR3 nucleotides read TGTGCCAGCAGGTCCGCGGGGGGGAGCAATCAGCCCCAGCATTTT.

This clonotype was recorded a few times. The chain couples TRBV10-3 to TRBJ1-1, with a possible D match to TRBD1 (5 bases). V was trimmed by 7 bases and J by 3 bases, leaving 12 bases between them. The CDR3 totals 13 residues. The germline gives CDR1 ENHRY, CDR2 SYGVKD. The chain's CDR3 is CAITSGSDTEAFF. The CDR3 coding sequence is TGTGCCATCACATCAGGGTCGGACACTGAAGCTTTCTTT.

The sample holds a few counts of this clonotype. V usage is TRBV12-3 or TRBV12-4 and J usage is TRBJ1-1; D unresolved. The CDR3 is 13 residues long. V was shortened by 7 bases and J by 0 bases, with 9 bases between the two germline ends. CDR3 coding DNA: TGTGCCAGCACCTCAAATGTGAACACTGAAGCTTTCTTT. Amino acids: CASTSNVNTEAFF.

Worth noting for this clonotype: This may come from a read error, since a much larger clone is one base off. This chain joins TRBV10-2 and TRBJ2-7; perhaps TRBD1 as D (6 bases). The CDR3 is 14 residues long. V dropped 2 bases and J dropped 5 bases, with 13 bases sitting between them. Germline V gives CDR1 WSHSY, CDR2 SAAADI. The CDR3: CASSEAGAAHEQYF. The CDR3 DNA reads TGCGCCAGCAGTGAGGCAGGGGCCGCCCACGAGCAGTACTTC.

The sample holds one count of this clonotype. V is TRBV10-3 and J is TRBJ2-7; tentative D call: TRBD2 (6 bases). V shed 5 bases and J shed 2 bases, with 19 bases lying between them. The CDR3 loop spans 16 amino acids. Germline CDR1 ENHRY, CDR2 SYGVKD. CDR3 sequence: CAISTGVIEGPYEQYF. The CDR3 nucleotides are TGTGCCATCAGTACGGGGGTGATTGAGGGCCCCTACGAGCAGTACTTC.

The rearrangement links TRBV7-2 to TRBJ2-7; 7 nucleotides line up with TRBD2. The CDR3 runs 14 residues. Germline CDR1 is SGHTA and CDR2 is FQGNSA. V lost 5 bases and J lost 7; bases outside the gene matches: 11. In nucleotides, the CDR3 is TGTGCCAGCAGCCTGGGAGGGCATAAAGTGGAGCAGTACTTC. This gives the protein CASSLGGHKVEQYF.